The present T cell receptor (beta chain) was sequenced within a study of blood T cells in healthy people across ages. General study points: Among long-lived donors, naive CD4+ cells were more numerous and diversity higher than in aged donors.

The CDR3 covers 15 residues. Per germline, CDR1 SQVTM and CDR2 ANQGSEA. Isolation yielded PBMCs, at least 7 million per sample, in every case. A second PCR of roughly 7 to 11 cycles used a sample-barcoded 5' primer and a J-beta primer mix. TCRdb redid the calling of the 5' RACE reads with MiXCR, one entry per CDR3 protein. The table has 1.5 million to 2 million distinct CDR3 sequences, 49% seen once. As regards this clonotype: Its antigen is undetermined.

The source is a woman aged 40-49 years in good health. The chain recombines TRBV29-1 with TRBJ2-1; D is perhaps TRBD1 or TRBD2 (6 bases each). The better agreement between TRBJ2-7 and the DNA end casts doubt on the J call. The sample comprised blood. CDR3 DNA sequence: TGCAGCGTTGACGGGGGCAGGGGCTCCTACAATGAGCAGTACTTC. Translating gives CSVDGGRGSYNEQYF.